The next 27 T cell receptor beta chains were all read from a single sample in a study of STAT5B mutations in CD4+ large granular lymphocyte leukemia. TCRdb keeps only in-frame clones here, not all; method: immunoSEQ multiplex PCR. The sample consists of 35,000 to 45,000 clones, 65% to 90% of them appearing once. Sequenced input: CD4+ T cells from blood buffy coats. The receptors here all came from a human donor in good health.

The count of this clone is one. The chain links TRBV5-1 to TRBJ2-7; D remains ambiguous. This CDR3 contains 12 residues. Germline CDR1 and CDR2: SGHRS and YFSETQ. Deletions cut 2 bases from V and 5 bases from J, with 8 bases between. CDR3 amino acids: CASSFSTDEQYF. DNA for the CDR3: TGCGCCAGCAGCTTCTCGACGGACGAGCAGTACTTC.

This chain uses TRBV27 with TRBJ1-2, with TRBD1 as a possible D gene (5 bases). Per the germline V gene, CDR1 is MNHEY and CDR2 is SMNVEV (reference sequence). The V end lost 3 bases, the J end lost 8 bases, and 25 bases lay between the germline ends. The CDR3 runs 17 residues. CDR3 DNA sequence: TGTGCCAGCAGTTTCTATGCCCCCCGGGGGGTGCAAAGGGGCTACACCTTC. Amino acids: CASSFYAPRGVQRGYTF.

CDR3 DNA sequence: TGCGCCAGCAGCCCGGGACATGCCGGGGGCAATGAGCAGTTCTTC. Translation gives CASSPGHAGGNEQFF. The gene calls are TRBV5-1 and TRBJ2-1, with D perhaps TRBD1 or TRBD2 (6 bases each). There are 15 residues in the CDR3. Trimming took off 4 bases at V and 6 bases at J, with 17 bases between the two ends. Germline CDR1 SGHRS, CDR2 YFSETQ.

V and J are TRBV30 and TRBJ2-5; D gene uncertain. This CDR3 contains 11 residues. Germline values: CDR1 GTSNPN, CDR2 SVGIG (reference sequence). V dropped 3 bases and J dropped 5 bases, with 7 bases sitting between them. The CDR3 here is CAWSRKETQYF. CDR3 DNA: TGTGCCTGGAGCCGTAAGGAGACCCAGTACTTC.

Only one count was recorded for this clone. This chain links TRBV28 with TRBJ2-7; D tentatively fits TRBD1 or TRBD2 (5 bases each). V was cut by 5 bases and J by 6 bases, with 17 bases left in between. Per the germline V gene, CDR1 is MDHEN and CDR2 is SYDVKM. The CDR3 contains 14 residues. The CDR3, as DNA: TGTGCCAGCAGTATTTCGCAGGGAGTGGGCGAGCAGTACTTC. Its translation: CASSISQGVGEQYF. The variable domain in full, with the rest retrieved from reference TRBV28 and TRBJ2-7, is DVKVTQSSRYLVKRTGEKVFLECVQDMDHENMFWYRQDPGLGLRLIYFSYDVKMKEKGDIPEGYSVSREKKERFSLILESASTNQTSMYLCASSISQGVGEQYFGPGTRLTVT.

The chain links TRBV7-8 to TRBJ2-1; D not resolved. V was cut by 5 bases and J by 5 bases, with 1 base left in between. The CDR3 totals 10 residues. Per the germline V gene, CDR1 is SGHVS and CDR2 is FQNEAQ. The CDR3 sequence is CASSNNEQFF. CDR3 bases: TGTGCCAGCAGCAACAATGAGCAGTTCTTC.

The table lists this clone with a few counts. The chain is built from TRBV2 and TRBJ2-3; D is unresolved. CDR3 length: 11 amino acids. Trimming removed 8 bases from V and 6 bases from J, with 9 bases in between. From germline, CDR1 is SNHLY and CDR2 FYNNEI. The CDR3 region is CASVLLDTQYF. The CDR3 DNA reads TGTGCCAGCGTGCTTTTGGATACGCAGTATTTT.

The V call is TRBV29-1, the J call TRBJ1-4, with D possibly matching TRBD1 (6 bases). This CDR3 is 11 amino acids long. V lost 5 bases and J 7 bases, leaving 8 bases between the germline ends. Germline CDR1 reads SQVTM; CDR2 reads ANQGSEA. CDR3 residues: CSVRGGEKLFF. For the CDR3, the DNA is TGCAGCGTTAGAGGGGGTGAAAAACTGTTTTTT.

This chain uses TRBV19 with TRBJ1-5; D is uncertain. V shed 4 bases and J shed 2 bases, with 6 bases lying between them. The CDR3 spans 13 residues. The germline CDR1 and CDR2 sequences are LNHDA and SQIVND (reference sequence). CDR3 DNA: TGTGCCAGTAGTAGTCAGGGCAATCAGCCCCAGCATTTT. Its protein is CASSSQGNQPQHF.

The chain uses TRBV19 and TRBJ1-5, with TRBD1 matching over 8 bases. The length of the CDR3 is 15 residues. Germline CDR1 reads LNHDA; CDR2 reads SQIVND (reference sequence). The V and J ends lost 2 bases and 6 bases, in that order; junction bases with no gene match: 6. CDR3 DNA sequence: TGTGCCAGTAGTATACAGGCAGGGGGCCGTCAGCCCCAGCATTTT. This encodes CASSIQAGGRQPQHF. The full variable domain, rest sourced from reference TRBV19 and TRBJ1-5, is DGGITQSPKYLFRKEGQNVTLSCEQNLNHDAMYWYRQDPGQGLRLIYYSQIVNDFQKGDIAEGYSVSREKKESFPLTVTSAQKNPTAFYLCASSIQAGGRQPQHFGDGTRLSIL.

This chain joins TRBV19 and TRBJ2-7; tentative D call: TRBD2 (6 bases). CDR1 is LNHDA, CDR2 SQIVND, per germline (reference sequence). Trimming stripped 6 bases from V and 0 bases from J, with 15 bases between. The CDR3 is made up of 15 amino acids. This CDR3 is CASRRRSSGSYEQYF. For the CDR3, the DNA is TGTGCCAGTAGGCGGAGGAGTAGCGGCTCCTACGAGCAGTACTTC.

This clone was seen a handful of times. The chain employs TRBV7-2 and TRBJ1-2, with a possible D match to TRBD1 (6 bases). The V end was cut by 6 bases, the J end by 5 bases, with 13 bases between. Per germline, CDR1 SGHTA and CDR2 FQGNSA. This CDR3 is 13 amino acids long. This CDR3 is CASRLEQGYGYTF. The CDR3 nucleotides read TGTGCCAGCAGACTCGAACAGGGATATGGCTACACCTTC.

This clone has just a few counts. The gene calls are TRBV7-6 and TRBJ2-7; 8 nucleotides agree with TRBD1. Trimming took 5 bases from V and 3 from J; bases not matched to a gene: 6. Germline values: CDR1 SGHVS, CDR2 FNYEAQ. The CDR3 length is 14 residues. The CDR3 spells CASSAPDRDYEQYF. In DNA form, the CDR3 reads TGTGCCAGCAGCGCTCCGGACAGGGACTACGAGCAGTACTTC.

The V call is TRBV7-9, the J call TRBJ2-2, with D perhaps matching TRBD2 (5 bases). Germline V gives CDR1 SEHNR, CDR2 FQNEAQ (reference sequence). V dropped 3 bases and J dropped 3 bases, with 14 bases sitting between them. This CDR3 is built from 16 residues. In DNA form, the CDR3 reads TGTGCCAGCAGCTTCCGAGGGCTACTTCACACCGGGGAGCTGTTTTTT. Translated, it gives CASSFRGLLHTGELFF.

The chain links TRBV16 to TRBJ2-3; D not certain. V dropped 2 bases and J dropped 1 base, with 7 bases sitting between them. Germline V gene data show CDR1 as KGHSY and CDR2 as FQNENV. The CDR3 spans 14 residues. DNA of the CDR3: TGTGCCAGCAGCCAACTGCTAGGCACAGATACGCAGTATTTT. It specifies CASSQLLGTDTQYF.

The chain joins TRBV30 to TRBJ2-1; TRBD2 agrees at 7 bases. This CDR3 region has 14 residues. Germline V gene data show CDR1 as GTSNPN and CDR2 as SVGIG (reference sequence). After removal of 1 base from V and 6 bases from J, the junction contained 6 bases not matched to a gene. CDR3 amino acids: CAWSGGGSANEQFF. The CDR3 bases are TGTGCCTGGAGTGGCGGCGGGAGCGCCAATGAGCAGTTCTTC.

This sequence joins TRBV9 and TRBJ1-2; weak D call: TRBD1 (5 bases). Germline lookup yields CDR1 SGDLS and CDR2 YYNGEE. The CDR3 contains 12 residues. The ends were cut back, 0 bases at V and 7 bases at J, with 7 bases in the middle. CDR3 DNA: TGTGCCAGCAGCGTAGGACAGTCTGGCTACACCTTC. Its translation: CASSVGQSGYTF.

This chain connects TRBV7-9 to TRBJ2-7; maybe TRBD2 (6 bases). The germline V gene encodes CDR1 SEHNR and CDR2 FQNEAQ (reference sequence). V gave up 1 base and J gave up 3 bases, with 10 bases separating them. This CDR3 is 14 amino acids long. The CDR3 loop is CASSLGTTGYEQYF. In DNA form, the CDR3 reads TGTGCCAGCAGCTTAGGGACTACAGGCTACGAGCAGTACTTC.

CDR3 nucleotide sequence: TGTGCCAGCACCTACACGGGAGGGAGGGGTGAGCAGTTCTTC. As protein: CASTYTGGRGEQFF. The V and J genes are TRBV27 and TRBJ2-1; TRBD2 matches 8 bases. This CDR3 region has 14 residues. J gave up 9 bases and V 7 bases, and 11 bases lay outside the gene matches. Germline V gene sequence: CDR1 MNHEY, CDR2 SMNVEV (reference sequence).

V gene TRBV4-3 combines with J gene TRBJ1-2; TRBD1 might be the D (5 bases). Deletions cut 3 bases from V and 5 bases from J, with 10 bases between. CDR1 and CDR2 (germline): LGHNA, YSLEER. This CDR3 is built from 13 residues. Here the CDR3 DNA reads TGCGCCAGCAGCCAGGGCCGGGGGTATGGCTACACCTTC. Encoded protein: CASSQGRGYGYTF.

The chain uses TRBV7-2 and TRBJ2-7, with D possibly matching TRBD2 (5 bases). CDR1 and CDR2 (germline): SGHTA, FQGNSA. Between the trimmed V and J ends, which lost 5 bases and 6 bases, there was a span of 17 bases. This CDR3 contains 14 residues. In DNA, the CDR3 is TGTGCCAGCAGCCCCCCCGGGAAAGTGAGCGAGCAGTACTTC. It specifies CASSPPGKVSEQYF.

The V gene is TRBV7-3, the J gene TRBJ2-5; perhaps TRBD2 as D (5 bases). Germline CDR1 reads SGHTA; CDR2 reads FQGTGA. The CDR3 runs 15 residues. V gave up 0 bases and J gave up 5 bases, with 13 bases separating them. The CDR3 coding sequence is TGTGCCAGCAGCTTAACACGGGATGGAGAGGAGACCCAGTACTTC. This sequence encodes CASSLTRDGEETQYF.

This chain joins TRBV28 and TRBJ1-2; 7 bases align to TRBD1. Germline values: CDR1 MDHEN, CDR2 SYDVKM. The CDR3 covers 16 residues. The trim removed 6 bases at V and 1 base at J, leaving 11 bases unmatched. CDR3 in DNA: TGTGCCAGCAGACCCAGGGGGGTAGAGCTTAACTATGGCTACACCTTC. Its translation: CASRPRGVELNYGYTF.

The chain is built from TRBV7-2 and TRBJ2-3; D may be TRBD2 (5 bases). The CDR3 consists of 15 residues. Germline-derived CDR1 and CDR2 are SGHTA and FQGNSA. V shed 5 bases and J shed 2 bases, with 14 bases lying between them. The CDR3 spells CASSPGGGLTDTQYF. Written as DNA, the CDR3 is TGTGCCAGCAGCCCCGGCGGCGGACTCACAGATACGCAGTATTTT.

V usage is TRBV6-5 and J usage is TRBJ1-2, with D tentatively TRBD1 (5 bases). The length of the CDR3 is 15 residues. Trimming pared 6 bases from V and 8 bases from J, leaving 22 bases between. Germline V gene sequence: CDR1 MNHEY, CDR2 SVGAGI. CDR3 loop: CASSLDTHSPLGYTF. As DNA, the CDR3 is TGTGCCAGCAGCCTGGACACCCACAGCCCTCTCGGCTACACCTTC.

The chain uses TRBV7-2 and TRBJ2-4; D perhaps matches TRBD1 (6 bases). The ends were cut back, 5 bases at V and 5 bases at J, with 13 bases in the middle. This CDR3 is built from 14 residues. Germline V gene data show CDR1 as SGHTA and CDR2 as FQGNSA. CDR3 region: CASSSVGGENIQYF. DNA for the CDR3: TGTGCCAGCAGCAGTGTAGGGGGTGAAAACATTCAGTACTTC. The whole variable domain, filled in from reference TRBV7-2 and TRBJ2-4, reads GAGVSQSPSNKVTEKGKDVELRCDPISGHTALYWYRQSLGQGLEFLIYFQGNSAPDKSGLPSDRFSAERTGGSVSTLTIQRTQQEDSAVYLCASSSVGGENIQYFGAGTRLSVL.

This chain uses TRBV7-9 with TRBJ2-1; 9 bases match TRBD2. There are 14 residues in the CDR3. CDR1 and CDR2 from the germline V gene are SEHNR and FQNEAQ (reference sequence). J lost 0 bases, V lost 8 bases, and 2 bases had no gene match. Here the CDR3 DNA reads TGTGCCAGCGCGGGGGGGAGCTCCTACAATGAGCAGTTCTTC. Translation gives CASAGGSSYNEQFF.